This TCR beta chain was observed in a study of CD8 T cells in ankylosing spondylitis. A quantitative 5'-RACE method, one with molecular barcodes, was used to make TCR beta libraries. From the 5' RACE reads, TCRdb called clonotypes with MiXCR, one entry per CDR3 protein. The data hold hundreds of thousands of distinct CDR3 sequences, with roughly 25% observed a single time. With respect to this clonotype: Its antigen is as yet unknown.

Whole-study results and caveats: Characteristic of ankylosing spondylitis blood, it appeared, was a TCR beta motif comprising eight highly homologous variants. Earlier work had already found some motif variants in reactive arthritis synovial fluid and blood. Clones linked with disease were CD8+ and fairly uncommon in the peripheral blood.

The sequence was obtained from a male donor with ankylosing spondylitis. The sample consisted of blood, either unsorted or a sorted T cell fraction (not recorded which).

DNA for the CDR3: TGCAGTGCTAGAAACCAACTAGCGGGAAGGGAGACCCAGTACTTC. It encodes CSARNQLAGRETQYF. V and J are TRBV20-1 and TRBJ2-5, with 10 bases lining up with TRBD2. J gave up 5 bases and V 2 bases, and 8 bases lay outside the gene matches. Germline V CDR1 and CDR2: DFQATT, SNEGSKA (reference sequence). CDR3 size: 15 residues.